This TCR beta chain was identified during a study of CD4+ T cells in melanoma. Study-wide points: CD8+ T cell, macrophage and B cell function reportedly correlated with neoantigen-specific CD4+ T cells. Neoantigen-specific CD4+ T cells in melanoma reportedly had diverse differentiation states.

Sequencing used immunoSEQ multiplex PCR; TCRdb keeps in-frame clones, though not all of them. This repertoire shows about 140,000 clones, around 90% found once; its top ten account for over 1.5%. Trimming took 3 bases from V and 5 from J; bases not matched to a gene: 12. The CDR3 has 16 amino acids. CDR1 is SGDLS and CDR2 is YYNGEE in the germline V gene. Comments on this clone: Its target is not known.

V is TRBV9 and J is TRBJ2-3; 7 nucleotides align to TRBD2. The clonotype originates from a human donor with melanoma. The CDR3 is CASSGGWGGSGDTQYF. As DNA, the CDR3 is TGTGCCAGCAGCGGAGGCTGGGGGGGGAGTGGAGATACGCAGTATTTT.